Given below is one TCR beta chain in context. Its antigen remains unknown. These data come from a study of T cell responses to AZD1222 COVID-19 vaccine. Clones were read by immunoSEQ multiplex PCR, and TCRdb kept only the in-frame ones, dropping some. This table has about 200,000 clones, approximately 95% appearing once. Study results and limitations: The donors showed a predominance of white British ancestry and of females, with possible underestimation of clonal diversity.

Germline V gene data show CDR1 as LGHNT and CDR2 as FRNRAP. V was pared by 8 bases and J by 9 bases, with 10 bases of the junction left unmatched. The CDR3 consists of 14 residues. The gene calls are TRBV12-5 and TRBJ1-6; 7 nucleotides agree with TRBD1. The clonotype was recovered from an adult who received the AZD1222 COVID-19 vaccine. This sample comprised peripheral blood, obtained 28 days after the second AZD1222 dose. CDR3 sequence (DNA): TGTGCTAGTTCCCCGGGACAGACTTTTTCACCCCTCCACTTT. Translating gives CASSPGQTFSPLHF.